The clone carrying this TCR beta chain was detected only a few times. This entry belongs to a study of T cell repertoires in cytomegalovirus infection. TCRdb re-called the reads with MiXCR, one entry per CDR3 protein. The repertoire includes roughly 250,000 distinct CDR3 sequences, roughly 22% of them detected once, and 18% sits in the top ten. Material for sequencing was CD8+ T cells from PBMCs. This TCR was recovered from a human donor in good health (CMV status not recorded). Some clones in this sample may be carry-over from other donors' samples.

CDR3 DNA: TGTGCCAGCACACCGGGTGACGCTGAAGCTTTCTTT. Protein sequence: CASTPGDAEAFF. The rearrangement links TRBV25-1 to TRBJ1-1; D uncertain. The CDR3 covers 12 residues. Per germline, CDR1 MGHDK and CDR2 SYGVNS. The V gene lost 7 bases and the J gene lost 6 bases, with 12 bases spanning the gap.